The 24 T cell receptor beta chains given below trace back to one sample, sequenced in a study of identical twins. From the 5' RACE reads, TCRdb called clonotypes with MiXCR, one entry per CDR3 protein. In the table there are approximately 530,000 distinct CDR3 sequences, 20% to 25% of which are singletons. The same sample was also used in a study of yellow fever vaccine responses in identical twins.

The sequenced material came from CD4+ T cells sorted from blood. The receptors come from a woman in her late teens or twenties in good health.

The genes are TRBV15 and TRBJ2-3, with D perhaps given as TRBD1 or TRBD2 (5 bases each). Germline CDR1 reads LNHNV; CDR2 reads YYDKDF (reference sequence). The CDR3 spans 15 residues. V was trimmed by 7 bases and J by 0 bases, leaving 14 bases between them. Written as DNA, the CDR3 is TGTGCCACCAATAGGGACGGACCTAGCACAGATACGCAGTATTTT. It specifies CATNRDGPSTDTQYF.

This clonotype was picked up a small number of times. The J gene is TRBJ1-1, the V gene TRBV25-1; D is possibly TRBD1 (6 bases). The V gene lost 6 bases and the J gene lost 1 base, with 12 bases spanning the gap. The CDR3 is made up of 14 amino acids. Germline V gene lookup returns CDR1 MGHDK and CDR2 SYGVNS. CDR3 loop: CASSYRERNTEAFF. The DNA for the CDR3 is TGTGCCAGCAGCTACAGGGAACGGAACACTGAAGCTTTCTTT.

A few counts support this clonotype. The chain is built from TRBV2 and TRBJ1-1; D remains unclear. The germline V and J ends were trimmed by 9 bases and 4 bases, with 18 bases remaining between them. The CDR3 contains 14 residues. The germline CDR1 and CDR2 sequences are SNHLY and FYNNEI. For the CDR3, the DNA is TGTGCCAGTCGACAAAGGCTCACGGCCACTGAAGCTTTCTTT. As protein: CASRQRLTATEAFF.

The V call is TRBV10-3, the J call TRBJ2-7; D not resolved. V lost 1 base and J 4 bases, leaving 14 bases between the germline ends. The CDR3 totals 15 residues. Germline-derived CDR1 and CDR2 are ENHRY and SYGVKD. CDR3 DNA: TGTGCCATCAGTGAGTTACTCCAACAATCATACGAGCAGTACTTC. It yields the protein CAISELLQQSYEQYF.

The genes are TRBV2 and TRBJ1-4; no firm D call. Looked up from germline, CDR1 is SNHLY and CDR2 is FYNNEI. This CDR3 has 14 residues. Between the trimmed V and J ends, which lost 3 bases and 7 bases, there was a span of 12 bases. As DNA, the CDR3 is TGTGCCAGCAGTGAGGAAGTTCCTACTGAAAAACTGTTTTTT. Protein: CASSEEVPTEKLFF.

The CDR3 sequence is CASSPWDTETQYF. The CDR3 region has the DNA TGTGCCAGCAGTCCGTGGGATACGGAGACCCAGTACTTC. The V call is TRBV11-1, the J call TRBJ2-5, with D unresolved. With 6 bases removed from V and 5 bases from J, the gap between germline ends came to 13 bases. The CDR3 length is 13 residues. Germline lookup yields CDR1 SGHAT and CDR2 FQDESV (reference sequence). The full variable domain, completed using reference TRBV11-1 and TRBJ2-5, is EAEVAQSPRYKITEKSQAVAFWCDPISGHATLYWYRQILGQGPELLVQFQDESVVDDSQLPKDRFSAERLKGVDSTLKIQPAELGDSAMYLCASSPWDTETQYFGPGTRLLVL.

This clonotype was detected a few times. This chain connects TRBV12-3 or TRBV12-4 to TRBJ2-5; D ambiguous. This CDR3 region has 13 residues. V was pared by 6 bases and J by 7 bases, with 15 bases between. In DNA form, the CDR3 reads TGTGCCAGCAGCCGAGACGGCTTTGGGACCCAGTACTTC. Residues: CASSRDGFGTQYF.

The chain carries TRBV20-1 and TRBJ2-7; perhaps TRBD1 as D (5 bases). CDR3 size: 12 residues. Trimming pared 6 bases from V and 2 bases from J, leaving 11 bases between. Per the germline V gene, CDR1 is DFQATT and CDR2 is SNEGSKA (reference sequence). This chain's CDR3 is CSATTGPYEQYF. The CDR3 nucleotides are TGCAGTGCCACCACAGGTCCCTACGAGCAGTACTTC.

As for this clonotype: An end of the junction differs from the germline gene, which may be a read error. The J gene is TRBJ2-7, the V gene TRBV5-1, with 10 bases matching TRBD1. CDR1 SGHRS and CDR2 YFSETQ come from the germline V gene. The CDR3 contains 14 residues. CDR3 sequence: CASSSGTGDGEQHF. The CDR3 DNA follows: TGCGCCAGCAGCAGTGGGACAGGGGATGGCGAGCAGCACTTC.

A few counts support this clonotype. The chain joins TRBV12-3 or TRBV12-4 to TRBJ1-1, with 7 bases that match TRBD1. CDR3 length: 14 amino acids. The V segment lost 6 bases and the J segment 1 base; nucleotides outside the gene matches: 5. The CDR3 reads CASRFGTANTEAFF. For the CDR3, the DNA is TGTGCCAGCAGGTTCGGGACAGCGAACACTGAAGCTTTCTTT.

The chain uses TRBV20-1 and TRBJ2-7; 7 bases fit TRBD1. With 5 bases clipped from V and 7 bases from J, the junction kept 14 bases outside the gene matches. Germline V gene lookup returns CDR1 DFQATT and CDR2 SNEGSKA (reference sequence). The CDR3 is made up of 14 amino acids. The CDR3 coding sequence is TGCAGTGCTCTTTCCGCGACAGGGACGACAGAGCAGTACGTC. Protein sequence: CSALSATGTTEQYV.

This rearrangement joins TRBV11-2 to TRBJ2-3; 7 bases line up with TRBD1. From germline, CDR1 is SGHAT and CDR2 FQNNGV. V gave up 3 bases and J gave up 0 bases; unmatched junction bases: 12. The CDR3 totals 18 residues. CDR3 in amino acids: CASSFPRDRPTSTDTQYF. The CDR3 DNA reads TGTGCCAGCAGCTTCCCTAGGGACAGACCCACTAGCACAGATACGCAGTATTTT.

This clonotype has just a few counts. The rearrangement joins TRBV28 to TRBJ1-2; 10 bases fit TRBD1. CDR1 is MDHEN, CDR2 SYDVKM, per germline. After removal of 4 bases from V and 4 bases from J, the junction contained 6 bases not matched to a gene. This CDR3 has 15 residues. CDR3 sequence (DNA): TGTGCCAGCAGTTCGACAGGGGGCTACAGCTATGGCTACACCTTC. This codes for CASSSTGGYSYGYTF.

This clonotype turned up a few times. The chain links TRBV12-3 or TRBV12-4 to TRBJ2-1, with D perhaps given as TRBD1 or TRBD2 (5 bases each). CDR3 length: 12 residues. With 5 bases removed from V and 12 bases from J, the gap between germline ends came to 14 bases. CDR3: CASSERTWRQFF. The CDR3 DNA reads TGTGCCAGCAGTGAGCGGACATGGCGGCAGTTCTTC.

The rearrangement joins TRBV6-5 to TRBJ1-2, with D hard to call. Between the trimmed V and J ends, which lost 2 bases and 10 bases, there was a span of 11 bases. The CDR3 covers 12 residues. Germline V gives CDR1 MNHEY, CDR2 SVGAGI. DNA for the CDR3: TGTGCCAGCAGTTACCTCGCGGGGTCCTACACCTTC. Translation: CASSYLAGSYTF.

This clonotype was detected a few times. This rearrangement joins TRBV9 to TRBJ2-3; 8 positions match TRBD2. V shed 4 bases, J shed 3 bases, and the junction held 10 bases outside the gene matches. This CDR3 comprises 16 residues. In germline, CDR1 is SGDLS, CDR2 YYNGEE. CDR3 in DNA: TGTGCCAGCAGCCTTATAAGTCGGGAGGGGACAGATACGCAGTATTTT. Protein product: CASSLISREGTDTQYF.

The CDR3 loop reads CSARTLQGNGETQYF. The CDR3 DNA follows: TGCAGTGCTAGGACCCTACAGGGAAATGGCGAGACCCAGTACTTC. The J gene is TRBJ2-5, the V gene TRBV20-1; perhaps TRBD1 as D (6 bases). The V end lost 3 bases, the J end lost 5 bases, and 19 bases lay between the germline ends. The CDR3 spans 15 residues. Germline V gene sequence: CDR1 DFQATT, CDR2 SNEGSKA (reference sequence).

This chain joins TRBV12-3 or TRBV12-4 and TRBJ2-1; 7 bases map to TRBD1. The CDR3 totals 17 residues. The ends lost 6 bases at V and 5 bases at J; junction bases unmatched: 16. The CDR3 reads CASSPRQGRGEDNEQFF. The CDR3 DNA reads as TGTGCCAGCAGCCCCCGACAGGGCCGGGGTGAGGACAATGAGCAGTTCTTC.

This clonotype has more than one count but fewer than ten. The rearrangement joins TRBV5-1 to TRBJ2-2, with 8 bases fitting TRBD1. The CDR3 is 14 residues long. Germline CDR1 reads SGHRS; CDR2 reads YFSETQ. V shed 4 bases and J 5 bases; nucleotides not matched to a gene: 4. The DNA of the CDR3 is TGCGCCAGCAGCATGGACAGGGCGACCGGGGAGCTGTTTTTT. This gives the protein CASSMDRATGELFF.

This clonotype appeared a few times. The chain employs TRBV6-1 and TRBJ1-2, with TRBD1 identical over 7 bases. Per the germline V gene, CDR1 is MNHNS and CDR2 is SASEGT. V shed 3 bases and J 8 bases; nucleotides not matched to a gene: 3. The CDR3 is 12 residues long. The CDR3 sequence is CASSDAGGGYTF. For the CDR3, the DNA is TGTGCCAGCAGTGATGCAGGGGGGGGCTACACCTTC.

This clonotype appeared a few times. This chain joins TRBV7-2 and TRBJ2-1; 10 bases align to TRBD2. Germline assignment: CDR1 SGHTA and CDR2 FQGNSA. This CDR3 region has 15 residues. The V gene end was trimmed by 7 bases and the J gene end by 9 bases; junction bases not matched to a gene: 12. In DNA, the CDR3 is TGTGCCAGCACTCTAGCGGGAGTTCGTTCGAGTGAGCAGTTCTTC. The encoded protein is CASTLAGVRSSEQFF.

This clonotype turned up a few times. The gene calls are TRBV15 and TRBJ2-3, with 7 nucleotides matching TRBD1. Losses at the gene ends were 6 bases for V and 0 bases for J; bases not matched to a gene: 6. The CDR3 has 15 amino acids. Germline values: CDR1 LNHNV, CDR2 YYDKDF (reference sequence). The CDR3 spells CATRQTGASTDTQYF. DNA for the CDR3: TGTGCCACCAGGCAAACAGGGGCTAGCACAGATACGCAGTATTTT.

This sequence joins TRBV19 and TRBJ2-1; 7 bases align to TRBD2. Germline V gene lookup returns CDR1 LNHDA and CDR2 SQIVND (reference sequence). CDR3 length: 18 residues. With 3 bases clipped from V and 7 bases from J, the junction kept 18 bases outside the gene matches. CDR3 nucleotide sequence: TGTGCCAGTAGTATGGTAGCGGGCAAAGCTACTTTACCGAATGAGCAGTTCTTC. Amino acid sequence: CASSMVAGKATLPNEQFF.

This clonotype was detected only a few times. The chain employs TRBV5-1 and TRBJ1-1, with D possibly matching TRBD1 (6 bases). Germline V gene sequence: CDR1 SGHRS, CDR2 YFSETQ. V lost 0 bases and J lost 3, with 12 bases in between. There are 15 residues in the CDR3. The CDR3: CASSLGGTTDTEAFF. Here the CDR3 DNA reads TGCGCCAGCAGCTTGGGGGGGACAACGGACACTGAAGCTTTCTTT.